This note documents a single TCR beta chain sequence. This sample stems from a study of ipilimumab plus nivolumab after autologous stem cell transplantation. Repertoires were generated with immunoSEQ multiplex PCR, while TCRdb's copy carries only in-frame clones and drops some. The table has roughly 15,000 clones, about 80% seen once. This CDR3 has 16 amino acids. The V gene's germline CDR1 is GTSNPN and CDR2 SVGIG (reference sequence). V trimming: 1 base; J trimming: 5 bases; junction bases outside the gene matches: 12. This chain joins TRBV30 and TRBJ2-5; TRBD2 matches 8 bases. The starting material was PBMCs, obtained in a trial of ipilimumab plus nivolumab as post-transplant consolidation. This receptor was obtained from a male donor with diffuse large B-cell lymphoma. The CDR3 DNA is TGTGCCTGGAGTGAGCTCGGGGGGGCCATCCGCGAGACCCAGTACTTC. This codes for CAWSELGGAIRETQYF.